This is a list of T cell receptor beta chains from one sample in a study of T-cell reconstitution after alpha-beta-depleted transplantation in children. Each CDR3 protein gets one entry after TCRdb re-called the PCR reads with MiXCR. The table records some 600,000 distinct CDR3 sequences, 10% to 15% of them present only once. The source was PBMCs, mostly from graft donor cells, collected 360 days after TCRalphabeta/CD19-depleted stem cell transplant. All receptors come from a male patient under 18 who had a stem cell transplant for acute myeloid leukemia, so the T cells may come from the graft donor. Both conserved end residues are part of each CDR3. D genes are given only for firm matches. A clone size is listed for some rows: how often the clone was seen (once, few, many), or a class if it is expanded.

clone size: .; V gene: TRBV7-3; J gene: TRBJ2-2; D gene: TRBD2; CDR3 DNA: TGTGCCAGCAGCCCTCGGCCGTCTAGCGGCACCGGGGAGCTGTTTTTT; CDR3 protein: CASSPRPSSGTGELFF
clone size: few; V gene: TRBV5-1; J gene: TRBJ2-3; D gene: .; CDR3 DNA: TGCGCCAGCAGCTTGGCGGCAATCGGGATGGATACGCAGTATTTT; CDR3 protein: CASSLAAIGMDTQYF
clone size: .; V gene: TRBV3-1; J gene: TRBJ1-1; D gene: .; CDR3 DNA: TGTGCCAGCAGCCAAGATCAGGGGCAAGGTGAAGCTTTCTTT; CDR3 protein: CASSQDQGQGEAFF
clone size: .; V gene: TRBV12-3/TRBV12-4; J gene: TRBJ1-2; D gene: .; CDR3 DNA: TGTGCCAGCAGTTTAGTAGGTCGGCTCTATGGCTACACCTTC; CDR3 protein: CASSLVGRLYGYTF
clone size: many; V gene: TRBV5-6; J gene: TRBJ2-1; D gene: .; CDR3 DNA: TGTGCCAGCAGCTTGGTACCTAATGAGCAGTTCTTC; CDR3 protein: CASSLVPNEQFF
clone size: many; V gene: TRBV28; J gene: TRBJ2-5; D gene: .; CDR3 DNA: TGTGCCAGCAGTTTACCGGGCCCCTGGGAGACCCAGTACTTC; CDR3 protein: CASSLPGPWETQYF
clone size: few; V gene: TRBV11-2; J gene: TRBJ2-5; D gene: TRBD2; CDR3 DNA: TGTGCCAGCAGCTACTCCGGACTAGCGGCGTCAGGGACCCAGTACTTC; CDR3 protein: CASSYSGLAASGTQYF
clone size: many; V gene: TRBV29-1; J gene: TRBJ2-7; D gene: TRBD1; CDR3 DNA: TGCAGCGTTGAACTAGGGGCAGGGGGCGGAGAGCAGTACTTC; CDR3 protein: CSVELGAGGGEQYF
clone size: few; V gene: TRBV28; J gene: TRBJ1-1; D gene: .; CDR3 DNA: TGTGCCAGCAGTGGAGCAGGGCCGAACACTGAAGCTTTCTTT; CDR3 protein: CASSGAGPNTEAFF
clone size: few; V gene: TRBV25-1; J gene: TRBJ2-2; D gene: TRBD2; CDR3 DNA: TGTGCCAGCAGGGAGACGGGACTAGCGAACACCGGGGAGCTGTTTTTT; CDR3 protein: CASRETGLANTGELFF
clone size: many; V gene: TRBV12-3/TRBV12-4; J gene: TRBJ2-7; D gene: .; CDR3 DNA: TGTGCCAGCAGTTTAGATATCGACTACGAGCAGTACTTC; CDR3 protein: CASSLDIDYEQYF
clone size: few; V gene: TRBV4-3; J gene: TRBJ2-7; D gene: TRBD1; CDR3 DNA: TGCGCCAGCAGCCAAGTTTTTGACAGGGGGCGGGAGCAGTACTTC; CDR3 protein: CASSQVFDRGREQYF
clone size: .; V gene: TRBV6-1; J gene: TRBJ2-1; D gene: TRBD1; CDR3 DNA: TGTGCCAGCAGTGAAATCGACAGGGCGAGGGAGCAGTTCTTC; CDR3 protein: CASSEIDRAREQFF